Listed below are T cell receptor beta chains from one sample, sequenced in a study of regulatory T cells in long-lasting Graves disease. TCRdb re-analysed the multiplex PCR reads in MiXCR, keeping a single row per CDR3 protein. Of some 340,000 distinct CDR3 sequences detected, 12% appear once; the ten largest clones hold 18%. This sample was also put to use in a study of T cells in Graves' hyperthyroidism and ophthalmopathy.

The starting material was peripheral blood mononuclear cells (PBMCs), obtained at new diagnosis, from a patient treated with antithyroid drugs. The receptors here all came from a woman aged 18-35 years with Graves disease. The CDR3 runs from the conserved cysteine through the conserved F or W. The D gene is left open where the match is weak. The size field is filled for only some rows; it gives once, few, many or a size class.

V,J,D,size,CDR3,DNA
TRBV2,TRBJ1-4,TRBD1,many,CASSEAGQAIPIF,TGTGCCAGCAGTGAAGCGGGACAGGCAATCCCAATTTTT
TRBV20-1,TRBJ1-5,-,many,CSARKVAEAGNQPQHF,TGCAGTGCTAGGAAAGTCGCGGAGGCTGGCAATCAGCCCCAGCATTTT
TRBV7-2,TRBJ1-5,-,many,CASSFGRAGNQPQHF,TGTGCCAGCAGCTTTGGTAGGGCTGGCAATCAGCCCCAGCATTTT
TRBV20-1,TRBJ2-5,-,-,CSAPRFHEETQYF,TGCAGTGCGCCCAGGTTCCACGAAGAGACCCAGTACTTC
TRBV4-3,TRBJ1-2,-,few,CASNPDSTATNYGYTF,TGCGCCAGCAACCCGGACAGTACTGCAACTAACTATGGCTACACCTTC
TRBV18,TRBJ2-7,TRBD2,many,CASSPRWVAGNPVTGEQYF,TGTGCCAGCTCACCTCGGTGGGTAGCGGGAAACCCGGTGACCGGCGAGCAGTACTTC
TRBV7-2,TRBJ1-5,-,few,CASSLLTVNQPQHF,TGTGCCAGCAGCTTACTGACAGTGAATCAGCCCCAGCATTTT
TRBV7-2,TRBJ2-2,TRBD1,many,CASSLTGDTGELFF,TGTGCCAGCAGCTTAACAGGGGACACCGGGGAGCTGTTTTTT
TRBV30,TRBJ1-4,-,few,CAWASGPEKLFF,TGTGCCTGGGCTTCGGGGCCAGAAAAACTGTTTTTT
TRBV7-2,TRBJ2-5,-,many,CASTRQETQYF,TGTGCCAGCACCCGTCAAGAGACCCAGTACTTC
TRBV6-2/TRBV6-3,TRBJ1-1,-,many,CASSYVPVSRGNTEAFF,TGTGCCAGCAGTTATGTGCCGGTTTCTCGGGGGAACACTGAAGCTTTCTTT
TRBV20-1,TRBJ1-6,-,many,CSASSLSFWGFSRGHNSPLHF,TGCAGTGCTAGTTCTTTGTCGTTCTGGGGCTTTTCCAGAGGACATAATTCACCCCTCCACTTT
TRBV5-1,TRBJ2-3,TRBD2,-,CASSGGGEITDTQYF,TGCGCCAGCAGCGGGGGGGGGGAGATTACAGATACGCAGTATTTT
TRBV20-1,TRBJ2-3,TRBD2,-,CSARDLRAGGTDTQYF,TGCAGTGCTAGAGATCTTAGAGCGGGGGGCACAGATACGCAGTATTTT
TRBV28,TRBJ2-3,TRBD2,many,CASSLGGLAGGTTTDTQYF,TGTGCCAGCAGTTTAGGTGGACTAGCGGGAGGGACTACCACAGATACGCAGTATTTT
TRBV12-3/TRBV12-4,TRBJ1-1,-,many,CASSPTWARTEAFF,TGTGCCAGCAGTCCGACGTGGGCTCGCACTGAAGCTTTCTTT
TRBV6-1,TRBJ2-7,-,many,CASTSPATEEQYF,TGTGCCAGCACATCCCCGGCCACAGAGGAGCAGTACTTC
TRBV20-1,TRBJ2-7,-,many,CSAREGGRGASYEQYF,TGCAGTGCTAGAGAGGGAGGAAGGGGGGCCTCCTACGAGCAGTACTTC
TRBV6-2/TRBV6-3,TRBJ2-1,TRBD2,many,CASSLTGLAGTYNEQFF,TGTGCCAGCAGCCTCACGGGACTAGCGGGGACTTACAATGAGCAGTTCTTC
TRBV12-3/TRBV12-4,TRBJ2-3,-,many,CASSFGGFTDTQYF,TGTGCCAGCAGTTTTGGCGGGTTTACAGATACGCAGTATTTT
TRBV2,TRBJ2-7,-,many,CASSEEGLGTGSYEQYF,TGTGCCAGCAGTGAAGAAGGGCTCGGGACGGGATCCTACGAGCAGTACTTC
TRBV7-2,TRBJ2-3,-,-,CASSFYICSAGPDTQYF,-
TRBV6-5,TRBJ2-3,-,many,CASSYRALTGTDTQYF,TGTGCCAGCAGTTACCGGGCCCTGACCGGGACAGATACGCAGTATTTT
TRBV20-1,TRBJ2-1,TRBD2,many,CSAREAIAGSSYNEQFF,TGCAGTGCTAGAGAGGCCATAGCGGGGAGCTCCTACAATGAGCAGTTCTTC
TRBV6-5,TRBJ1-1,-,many,CASSYHPSGGGMNTEAFF,TGTGCCAGCAGTTACCACCCGTCCGGGGGCGGGATGAACACTGAAGCTTTCTTT
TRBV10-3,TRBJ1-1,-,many,CAIRARGTNTEAFF,TGTGCCATCAGAGCCAGGGGTACGAACACTGAAGCTTTCTTT
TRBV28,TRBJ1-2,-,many,CASSYRTMANYGYTF,TGTGCCAGCAGTTACCGGACCATGGCTAACTATGGCTACACCTTC
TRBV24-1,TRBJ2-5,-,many,CATSLGDQETQYF,TGTGCCACCAGCCTGGGGGATCAAGAGACCCAGTACTTC
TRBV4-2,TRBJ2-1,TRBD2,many,CASSPSSGRGDNEQFF,TGTGCCAGCAGCCCCTCTAGCGGGAGGGGGGACAATGAGCAGTTCTTC
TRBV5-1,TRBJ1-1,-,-,CASSLFSHRSGWVNTEAFF,TGCGCCAGCAGCTTGTTTAGTCATCGGTCGGGTTGGGTGAACACTGAAGCTTTCTTT
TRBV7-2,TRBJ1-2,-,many,CASSLALGRANYGYTF,TGTGCCAGCAGCTTAGCGCTGGGGAGAGCTAACTATGGCTACACCTTC
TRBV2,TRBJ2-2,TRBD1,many,CASTRDRMNTGELFF,TGTGCCAGCACGAGGGACAGGATGAACACCGGGGAGCTGTTTTTT
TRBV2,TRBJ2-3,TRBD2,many,CASRGSGGATDTQYF,TGTGCCAGCAGGGGAAGCGGGGGGGCCACAGATACGCAGTATTTT
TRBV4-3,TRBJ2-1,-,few,CASSDLAGAYSEQFF,TGCGCCAGCAGTGATCTCGCGGGGGCCTACAGTGAGCAGTTCTTC
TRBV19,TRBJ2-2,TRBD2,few,CASSDSGGAGTGELFF,TGTGCCAGTAGTGACAGCGGGGGGGCCGGGACCGGGGAGCTGTTTTTT
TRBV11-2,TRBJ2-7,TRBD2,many,CASSLVPGLAGGPYEQYF,TGTGCCAGCAGCTTAGTCCCGGGACTAGCGGGAGGGCCTTACGAGCAGTACTTC
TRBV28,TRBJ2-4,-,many,CASSIKNIQYF,TGTGCCAGCAGCATAAAAAACATTCAGTACTTC
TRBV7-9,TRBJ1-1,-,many,CASSFRETTEAFF,TGTGCCAGCAGCTTTCGGGAGACCACTGAAGCTTTCTTT
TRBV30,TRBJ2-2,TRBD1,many,CAWSGTGYLELFF,TGTGCCTGGAGTGGGACAGGGTATTTGGAGCTGTTTTTT
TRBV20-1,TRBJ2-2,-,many,CSARDPSTLARTGELFF,TGCAGTGCTAGAGACCCGTCAACCCTTGCACGAACCGGGGAGCTGTTTTTT
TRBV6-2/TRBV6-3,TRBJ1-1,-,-,CASSFVPGDTEAFF,TGTGCCAGCAGTTTCGTCCCTGGTGACACTGAAGCTTTCTTT
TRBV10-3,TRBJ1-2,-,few,CAISERTGPPAYGYTF,TGTGCCATCAGTGAGAGGACCGGGCCCCCGGCCTATGGCTACACCTTC
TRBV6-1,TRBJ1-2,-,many,CASSVAQGNYGYTF,TGTGCCAGCAGTGTTGCACAGGGTAACTATGGCTACACCTTC
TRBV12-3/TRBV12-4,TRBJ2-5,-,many,CASSPDRSPAETQYF,TGTGCCAGCAGCCCCGACAGGTCCCCAGCGGAGACCCAGTACTTC
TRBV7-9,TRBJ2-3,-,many,CASSYTDTQYF,TGTGCCAGCAGCTACACAGATACGCAGTATTTT
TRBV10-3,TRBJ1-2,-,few,CAIRAAGVKYGYTF,TGTGCCATCCGGGCGGCAGGGGTCAAATATGGCTACACCTTC
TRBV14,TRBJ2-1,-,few,CASSRQLTGWYNEQFF,TGTGCCAGCAGCCGACAATTGACGGGATGGTACAATGAGCAGTTCTTC
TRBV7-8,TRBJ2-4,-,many,CASSLGGNIQYF,TGTGCCAGCAGCTTAGGGGGCAACATTCAGTACTTC
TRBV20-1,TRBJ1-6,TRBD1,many,CSARETGYNSPLHF,TGCAGTGCGCGCGAGACAGGGTATAATTCACCCCTCCACTTT
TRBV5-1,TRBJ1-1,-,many,CASSSSGDSGTEAFF,TGCGCCAGCAGCTCCTCCGGGGATTCGGGCACTGAAGCTTTCTTT
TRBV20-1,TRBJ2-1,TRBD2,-,CSAREIGLAGGAGEQFF,TGCAGTGCTAGAGAGATAGGACTAGCGGGGGGGGCCGGTGAGCAGTTCTTC
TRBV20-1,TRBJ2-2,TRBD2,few,CSARLGAGDATGELFF,TGCAGTGCTAGATTAGGCGCGGGGGACGCGACCGGGGAGCTGTTTTTT
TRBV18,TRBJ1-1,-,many,CASSPVKNTEAFF,TGTGCCAGCTCACCAGTGAAGAACACTGAAGCTTTCTTT